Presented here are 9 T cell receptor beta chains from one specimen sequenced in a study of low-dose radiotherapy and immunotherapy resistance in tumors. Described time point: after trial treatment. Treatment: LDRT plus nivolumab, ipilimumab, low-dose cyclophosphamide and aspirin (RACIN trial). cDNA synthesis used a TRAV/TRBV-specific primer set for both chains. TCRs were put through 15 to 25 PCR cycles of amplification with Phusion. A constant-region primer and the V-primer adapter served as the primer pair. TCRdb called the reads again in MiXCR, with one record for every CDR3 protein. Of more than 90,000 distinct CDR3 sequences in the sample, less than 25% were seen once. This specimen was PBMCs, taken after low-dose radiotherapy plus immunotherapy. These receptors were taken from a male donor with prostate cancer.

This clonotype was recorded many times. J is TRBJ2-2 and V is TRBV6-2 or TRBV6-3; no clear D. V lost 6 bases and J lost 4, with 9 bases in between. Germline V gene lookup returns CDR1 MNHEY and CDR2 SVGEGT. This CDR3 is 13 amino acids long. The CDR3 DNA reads TGTGCCAGCAGACTTATCACCACCGGGGAGCTGTTTTTT. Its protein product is CASRLITTGELFF.

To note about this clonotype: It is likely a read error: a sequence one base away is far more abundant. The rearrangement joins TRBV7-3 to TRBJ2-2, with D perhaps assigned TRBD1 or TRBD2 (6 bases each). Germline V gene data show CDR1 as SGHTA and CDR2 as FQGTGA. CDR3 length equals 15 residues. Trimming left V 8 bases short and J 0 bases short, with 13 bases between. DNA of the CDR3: TGTGCCAGCCGATTCGGGGGCACGAACACCGGGGAGCTGTTTTTT. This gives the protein CASRFGGTNTGELFF.

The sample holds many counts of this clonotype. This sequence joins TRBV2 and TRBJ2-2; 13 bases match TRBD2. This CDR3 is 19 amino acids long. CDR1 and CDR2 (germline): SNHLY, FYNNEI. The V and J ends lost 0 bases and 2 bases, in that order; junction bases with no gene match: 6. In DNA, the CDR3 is TGTGCCAGCAGTGAAGCGGAGACTAGCGGGGGGTTTAACACCGGGGAGCTGTTTTTT. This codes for CASSEAETSGGFNTGELFF.

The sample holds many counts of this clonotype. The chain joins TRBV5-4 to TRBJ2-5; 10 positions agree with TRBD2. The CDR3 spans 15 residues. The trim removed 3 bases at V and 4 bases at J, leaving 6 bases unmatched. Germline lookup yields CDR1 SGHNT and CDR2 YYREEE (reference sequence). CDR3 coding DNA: TGTGCCAGCAGCTCCAGCGGGGGGGTTCGAGAGACCCAGTACTTC. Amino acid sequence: CASSSSGGVRETQYF. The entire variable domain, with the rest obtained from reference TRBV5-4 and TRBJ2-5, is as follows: ETGVTQSPTHLIKTRGQQVTLRCSSQSGHNTVSWYQQALGQGPQFIFQYYREEENGRGNFPPRFSGLQFPNYSSELNVNALELDDSALYLCASSSSGGVRETQYFGPGTRLLVL.

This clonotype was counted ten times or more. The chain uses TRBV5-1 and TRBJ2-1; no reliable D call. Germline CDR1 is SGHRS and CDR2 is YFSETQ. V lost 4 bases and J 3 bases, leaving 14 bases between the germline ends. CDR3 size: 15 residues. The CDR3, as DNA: TGCGCCAGCAGCCCCAGGACCCAAGGCTACAATGAGCAGTTCTTC. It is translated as CASSPRTQGYNEQFF.

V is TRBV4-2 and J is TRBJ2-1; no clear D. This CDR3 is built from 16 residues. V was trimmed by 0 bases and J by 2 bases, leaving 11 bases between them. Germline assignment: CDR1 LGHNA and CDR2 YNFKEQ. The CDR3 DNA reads TGTGCCAGCAGCCAAGAAGCAGCTGCTACCTACAATGAGCAGTTCTTC. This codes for CASSQEAAATYNEQFF.

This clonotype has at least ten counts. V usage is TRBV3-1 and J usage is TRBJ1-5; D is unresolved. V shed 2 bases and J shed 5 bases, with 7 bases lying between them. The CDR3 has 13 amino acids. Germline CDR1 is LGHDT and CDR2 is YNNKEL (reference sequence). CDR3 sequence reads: CASSQTDDQPQHF. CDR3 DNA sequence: TGTGCCAGCAGCCAAACAGATGATCAGCCCCAGCATTTT.

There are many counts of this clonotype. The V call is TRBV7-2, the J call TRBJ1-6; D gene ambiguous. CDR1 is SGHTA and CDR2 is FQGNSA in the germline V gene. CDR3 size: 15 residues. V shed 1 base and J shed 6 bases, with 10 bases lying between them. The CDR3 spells CASSLVRIFNSPLHF. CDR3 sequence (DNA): TGTGCCAGCAGCTTAGTCAGGATCTTTAATTCACCCCTCCACTTT.

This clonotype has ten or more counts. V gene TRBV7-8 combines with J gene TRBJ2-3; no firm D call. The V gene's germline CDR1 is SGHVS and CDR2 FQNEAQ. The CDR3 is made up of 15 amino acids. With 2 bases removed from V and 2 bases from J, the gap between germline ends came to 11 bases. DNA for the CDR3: TGTGCCAGCAGCTTAACACCTGCAACCACAGATACGCAGTATTTT. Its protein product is CASSLTPATTDTQYF.